Listed below are T cell receptor beta chains from one sample, sequenced in a study of cytomegalovirus exposure and HLA in healthy donors. Generated by immunoSEQ multiplex PCR, the TCRdb table keeps only in-frame clones and is missing some. Of 85,000 to 120,000 clones detected, 71% appear once; the ten largest clones hold approximately 2.8%. Sequencing was performed on PBMCs. The receptors were sampled from a female donor in good health and CMV-seronegative. The CDR3 runs from the conserved cysteine through the conserved F or W. The order of the fields is D gene, clone size, V gene, J gene, CDR3 DNA, CDR3 protein. The D gene is left open where the match is weak. The size of a clone is reported for some rows only, either as once, few or many, or as a class for expanded clones.

d_gene: NA; abundance: once; v_gene: TRBV7-2; j_gene: TRBJ1-5; CDR3nt: TGTGCCAGCAGCTTAGGAAGGGGCCATCAGCCCCAGCATTTT; CDR3aa: CASSLGRGHQPQHF
d_gene: TRBD2; abundance: few; v_gene: TRBV7-6; j_gene: TRBJ2-5; CDR3nt: TGTGCCAGCAGCCTTCTAAGTAGCGGGGACCAAGAGACCCAGTACTTC; CDR3aa: CASSLLSSGDQETQYF
d_gene: NA; abundance: NA; v_gene: TRBV15; j_gene: TRBJ2-7; CDR3nt: TGTGCCACCAGCAGAGATCTCGCCAGGGCCTACGAGCAGTACTTC; CDR3aa: CATSRDLARAYEQYF
d_gene: NA; abundance: NA; v_gene: TRBV5-1; j_gene: TRBJ2-3; CDR3nt: TGCGCCAGCAGCTTGGGAAGCCCTAGCACAGATACGCAGTATTTT; CDR3aa: CASSLGSPSTDTQYF
d_gene: NA; abundance: many; v_gene: TRBV5-5; j_gene: TRBJ1-1; CDR3nt: TGTGCCAGCAGCTTTGCGGCCGACACTGAAGCTTTCTTT; CDR3aa: CASSFAADTEAFF
d_gene: NA; abundance: NA; v_gene: TRBV7-9; j_gene: TRBJ2-2; CDR3nt: TGTGCCATCACGGGGGGCGCCTTCGACACCGGGGAGCTGTTTTTT; CDR3aa: CAITGGAFDTGELFF
d_gene: NA; abundance: NA; v_gene: TRBV5-1; j_gene: TRBJ2-3; CDR3nt: TGCGCCAGCAACGAAGTAGCGGGCACAGATACGCAGTATTTT; CDR3aa: CASNEVAGTDTQYF
d_gene: NA; abundance: NA; v_gene: TRBV7-9; j_gene: TRBJ2-5; CDR3nt: TGTGCCAGCAGCTTAGCGGCAGGGGAGGGAGAGACCCAGTACTTC; CDR3aa: CASSLAAGEGETQYF
d_gene: TRBD1; abundance: once; v_gene: TRBV19; j_gene: TRBJ1-5; CDR3nt: TGTGCCAGTAGGACAGGGGGCAATCAGCCCCAGCATTTT; CDR3aa: CASRTGGNQPQHF
d_gene: TRBD1; abundance: NA; v_gene: TRBV9; j_gene: TRBJ1-1; CDR3nt: TGTGCCAGCAGCGTAGGCAGGGGGCAAGGTAAAGGGAACACTGAAGCTTTCTTT; CDR3aa: CASSVGRGQGKGNTEAFF
d_gene: NA; abundance: NA; v_gene: TRBV7-3; j_gene: TRBJ1-2; CDR3nt: TGTGCCAGCAGCTTAACGGCGGACTATGGCTACACCTTC; CDR3aa: CASSLTADYGYTF
d_gene: NA; abundance: few; v_gene: TRBV9; j_gene: TRBJ2-5; CDR3nt: NA; CDR3aa: CASSGAFGSVQETQYF
d_gene: NA; abundance: NA; v_gene: TRBV5-1; j_gene: TRBJ2-5; CDR3nt: TGCGCCAGCAGCTTGGGACTAGGTTCGGAGACCCAGTACTTC; CDR3aa: CASSLGLGSETQYF
d_gene: NA; abundance: NA; v_gene: TRBV5-1; j_gene: TRBJ1-3; CDR3nt: TGCGCCAGCTCCCGGGGAAACACCATATATTTT; CDR3aa: CASSRGNTIYF
d_gene: NA; abundance: few; v_gene: TRBV9; j_gene: TRBJ2-5; CDR3nt: TGTGCCAGCAGCGTCGGGGTCCAACAAGAGACCCAGTACTTC; CDR3aa: CASSVGVQQETQYF
d_gene: TRBD1; abundance: NA; v_gene: TRBV30; j_gene: TRBJ1-5; CDR3nt: TGTGCCTGGGCGGACAGGGGGAGTCAGCCCCAGCATTTT; CDR3aa: CAWADRGSQPQHF
d_gene: TRBD2; abundance: NA; v_gene: TRBV6-5; j_gene: TRBJ2-5; CDR3nt: TGTGCCAGCAGGACGGGAGGGGAGCAGTACTTC; CDR3aa: CASRTGGEQYF
d_gene: TRBD2; abundance: NA; v_gene: TRBV30; j_gene: TRBJ2-1; CDR3nt: TGTGCCTGGACCAGGATAGCGGGGGTCGGGTTCTTC; CDR3aa: CAWTRIAGVGFF
d_gene: TRBD1; abundance: NA; v_gene: TRBV29-1; j_gene: TRBJ1-2; CDR3nt: TGCAGCGTTGAACCGGGACAGGGGACTTATGGCTACACCTTC; CDR3aa: CSVEPGQGTYGYTF
d_gene: NA; abundance: NA; v_gene: TRBV19; j_gene: TRBJ2-3; CDR3nt: TGTGCCAGTAGTATACGGGCAGCGGGCACAGATACGCAGTATTTT; CDR3aa: CASSIRAAGTDTQYF
d_gene: TRBD1; abundance: NA; v_gene: TRBV27; j_gene: TRBJ1-5; CDR3nt: TGTGCCAGCAGTCAAAGGACAGGGGGTCTCCCCCAGCATTTT; CDR3aa: CASSQRTGGLPQHF
d_gene: TRBD1; abundance: NA; v_gene: TRBV9; j_gene: TRBJ2-3; CDR3nt: TGTGCCAGCAGCCCACGGGGGAGGACAGGGTCCACAGATACGCAGTATTTT; CDR3aa: CASSPRGRTGSTDTQYF
d_gene: NA; abundance: NA; v_gene: TRBV2; j_gene: TRBJ2-1; CDR3nt: TGTGCCAGCAGTGTCGCAGGCGGAGGGAACTCCTACAATGAGCAGTTCTTC; CDR3aa: CASSVAGGGNSYNEQFF
d_gene: NA; abundance: once; v_gene: TRBV7-2; j_gene: TRBJ2-1; CDR3nt: TGTGCCAGCAGTATAGCTTACAATGAGCAGTTCTTC; CDR3aa: CASSIAYNEQFF
d_gene: TRBD1; abundance: few; v_gene: TRBV5-3; j_gene: TRBJ2-7; CDR3nt: TGTGCCAGAAACCTGACCCCGCGACAGGGACCGCGAGAGCAGTACTTC; CDR3aa: CARNLTPRQGPREQYF
d_gene: NA; abundance: NA; v_gene: TRBV29-1; j_gene: TRBJ2-1; CDR3nt: TGCAGCGTAATTGAGGACTCTTACAATGAGCAGTTCTTC; CDR3aa: CSVIEDSYNEQFF
d_gene: NA; abundance: few; v_gene: TRBV9; j_gene: TRBJ2-7; CDR3nt: TGTGCCAGCAGCGTAGAGGGTGGTGGCAGGGCGGACGAGCAGTACTTC; CDR3aa: CASSVEGGGRADEQYF
d_gene: TRBD1; abundance: NA; v_gene: TRBV30; j_gene: TRBJ1-2; CDR3nt: TGTGCCTGGAGTGAAGCAGGGGGCAGGAACTATGGCTACACCTTC; CDR3aa: CAWSEAGGRNYGYTF
d_gene: TRBD2; abundance: few; v_gene: TRBV27; j_gene: TRBJ2-7; CDR3nt: TGTGCCAGCAGTTCCCCGGGGGGGCTTCCCTACGAGCAGTACTTC; CDR3aa: CASSSPGGLPYEQYF
d_gene: TRBD2; abundance: NA; v_gene: TRBV18; j_gene: TRBJ2-7; CDR3nt: TGTGCCAGCTCACAGGGGACTAGCGGGAACTACCCCTACGAGCAGTACTTC; CDR3aa: CASSQGTSGNYPYEQYF
d_gene: TRBD2; abundance: NA; v_gene: TRBV7-6; j_gene: TRBJ2-1; CDR3nt: TGTGCCAGCAGCCCCCTTTCGGGCACTAGCGGACCCTACAATGAGCAGTTCTTC; CDR3aa: CASSPLSGTSGPYNEQFF
d_gene: NA; abundance: few; v_gene: TRBV19; j_gene: TRBJ2-3; CDR3nt: TGTGCCAGTAGTGAGGGACACCACACAGATACGCAGTATTTT; CDR3aa: CASSEGHHTDTQYF
d_gene: NA; abundance: NA; v_gene: TRBV7-2; j_gene: TRBJ2-7; CDR3nt: TGTGCCAGCAGCGCCCCCGGACAATTTAAACGGCGCGAGCAGTACTTC; CDR3aa: CASSAPGQFKRREQYF
d_gene: TRBD2; abundance: NA; v_gene: TRBV4-1; j_gene: TRBJ2-2; CDR3nt: TGCGCCAGCAGCCAACTGATCGGACTAGCCACGAACACCGGGGAGCTGTTTTTT; CDR3aa: CASSQLIGLATNTGELFF
d_gene: TRBD2; abundance: NA; v_gene: TRBV5-6; j_gene: TRBJ2-5; CDR3nt: TGTGCCAGCAGCTTGGTTCCGGGAGGAGAGACCCAGTACTTC; CDR3aa: CASSLVPGGETQYF
d_gene: NA; abundance: NA; v_gene: TRBV5-1; j_gene: TRBJ2-7; CDR3nt: TGCGCCAGCAGCTTGGGAGACAACTACGAGCAGTACTTC; CDR3aa: CASSLGDNYEQYF
d_gene: NA; abundance: NA; v_gene: TRBV7-3; j_gene: TRBJ2-5; CDR3nt: TGTGCCAGCAGCTTAAATGGAGGGGCCCAGTACTTC; CDR3aa: CASSLNGGAQYF
d_gene: NA; abundance: few; v_gene: TRBV5-1; j_gene: TRBJ1-1; CDR3nt: TGCGCCAGCAGCCCGGGGGGAAGTGAAGCTTTCTTT; CDR3aa: CASSPGGSEAFF
d_gene: NA; abundance: few; v_gene: TRBV9; j_gene: TRBJ2-1; CDR3nt: TGTGCCAGCAGCGGAGGCCCTAGCTCGAATGAGCAGTTCTTC; CDR3aa: CASSGGPSSNEQFF
d_gene: TRBD2; abundance: NA; v_gene: TRBV7-2; j_gene: TRBJ2-7; CDR3nt: TGTGCCAGCAGCACCGGACTAGCGGATTACTACGAGCAGTACTTC; CDR3aa: CASSTGLADYYEQYF
d_gene: TRBD1; abundance: few; v_gene: TRBV18; j_gene: TRBJ2-7; CDR3nt: TGTGCCAGCTCAGCCCTGAATTACCGGGACAGGGGAATGAAGCAGTACTTC; CDR3aa: CASSALNYRDRGMKQYF
d_gene: NA; abundance: NA; v_gene: TRBV5-1; j_gene: TRBJ1-1; CDR3nt: TGCGCCAGCAGCTTGGAGGTTACGGGGGTCACTGAAGCTTTCTTT; CDR3aa: CASSLEVTGVTEAFF
d_gene: NA; abundance: NA; v_gene: TRBV14; j_gene: TRBJ2-1; CDR3nt: TGTGCCAGCAGCCGGACAAGCAGGGTAAATGAGCAGTTCTTC; CDR3aa: CASSRTSRVNEQFF